The rows below give T cell receptor beta chains drawn from one sample of a study of shared clonotypes between healthy human individuals. Method: immunoSEQ multiplex PCR; TCRdb's copy keeps in-frame clones and lacks some. The top ten clones hold 0.25% to 0.35% of a sample with a few hundred thousand clones, about 97% of them seen once. Input material: memory CD8+ T cells sorted from blood. Receptors originate from a young man in good health. Both conserved end residues are trimmed from each CDR3. Each record gives: V gene, J gene, CDR3 protein.

>TRBV15|TRBJ1-3
ATSRSSTSGNTIY
>TRBV18|TRBJ2-3
ASSLRDGDTQY
>TRBV2|TRBJ1-5
ASNYQGGSQPQH
>TRBV29-1|TRBJ2-7
SVELAGGPYEQY
>TRBV19|TRBJ2-3
ASSILLAITDTQY
>TRBV11-3|TRBJ2-2
ASSLWGSGELF
>TRBV5-6|TRBJ2-7
ASSLAGGQRYYEQY
>TRBV18|TRBJ1-1
ASSPFSGTNTEAF
>TRBV6-1|TRBJ1-2
ASKGWASFYGYT
>TRBV9|TRBJ1-5
ASSVGQGDQPQH
>TRBV27|TRBJ2-1
ASSLKWREVNEQF
>TRBV6-6|TRBJ2-7
ASSYTSGSYEQY
>TRBV5-1|TRBJ2-1
ASSLSSHIYNEQF
>TRBV6-1|TRBJ2-7
ASSDLVRIYEQY
>TRBV28|TRBJ2-1
ASRVGVPPHNEQF
>TRBV7-9|TRBJ2-5
ASRRGGRETQY
>TRBV5-5|TRBJ1-2
ASSQPGQGPNYGYT
>TRBV7-2|TRBJ2-1
ASSELPPGSGDNEQF
>TRBV19|TRBJ1-5
ASSMALTASNQPQH
>TRBV2|TRBJ1-3
ASRNRGGGNTIY
>TRBV5-6|TRBJ2-7
ASSLDSGSGTAEQY
>TRBV10-3|TRBJ2-7
ATGGNSYEQY
>TRBV5-8|TRBJ2-3
ASSRLRTGNTDTQY
>TRBV5-1|TRBJ2-7
ASSLSGLRAYEQY
>TRBV7-9|TRBJ2-5
ASSLGGQGGWTQY
>TRBV14|TRBJ2-1
ASSPYSGHYNEQF
>TRBV7-9|TRBJ2-2
ASSPGGRGTGELF
>TRBV4-1|TRBJ1-2
ASSQLAIGQGDYGYT
>TRBV19|TRBJ2-2
ASSPDSYTGELF
>TRBV18|TRBJ1-2
ASSPPDRVFEDGYT
>TRBV10-3|TRBJ2-7
AISESGVLYGDREQY
>TRBV7-9|TRBJ2-2
ASSLNSQPLSNTGELF
>TRBV27|TRBJ1-2
ASSFAGYPYGYT
>TRBV14|TRBJ2-1
ASSLGTRSEQF
>TRBV7-9|TRBJ2-3
ASSLSLDTQY
>TRBV14|TRBJ1-3
ASRPTGSSGNTIY
>TRBV18|TRBJ2-5
ASSPTDRTQY
>TRBV4-2|TRBJ2-5
ASSQESGRGRETQY
>TRBV7-9|TRBJ2-3
ASSLLAGGADTQY
>TRBV2|TRBJ1-5
ASGEQGAQPQH
>TRBV6-5|TRBJ2-1
ASSSSWGSYNEQF